This TCR beta chain was found in a study of blood T cells in healthy people across ages. With a J-beta primer mix and a sample-barcoded 5' primer, a second PCR ran about 7 to 12 cycles. TCRdb processed the 5' RACE reads anew with MiXCR; each CDR3 protein has one entry. Of roughly 700,000 distinct CDR3 sequences listed, roughly 25% are singletons. Trimming at V came to 0 bases and at J to 0 bases, leaving 6 bases not matched to a gene. CDR1 DFQATT and CDR2 SNEGSKA come from the germline V gene (reference sequence). The length of the CDR3 is 18 residues. Staff drew approximately 9.7 milliliters of peripheral blood from each donor. The sample holds a few counts of this clonotype. These sequences were also reported in another study, on T cells of mothers and their children.

The V gene is TRBV20-1, the J gene TRBJ2-5; 14 bases fit TRBD2. The receptor was derived from a boy aged 5-17 years in good health. Material: blood. The DNA of the CDR3 is TGCAGTGCTAGAGATACCGGGACTAGCGGGGGATACCAAGAGACCCAGTACTTC. Encoded protein: CSARDTGTSGGYQETQYF.